One sample yielded the 23 T cell receptor beta chains listed below, sequenced in a study of CD8 T cells in ankylosing spondylitis. Study results and caveats: Seven to nine highly homologous variants formed a TCR beta motif that appeared characteristic of ankylosing spondylitis blood.

These TCRs' antigens remain unknown. Each CDR3 protein gets one entry after TCRdb re-called the 5' RACE reads with MiXCR. This table has more than 650,000 distinct CDR3 sequences, approximately 12% appearing once. The sample comprised blood, either unsorted or a sorted T cell fraction (not recorded which). The receptors shown here come from a male donor with ankylosing spondylitis.

This clonotype appeared a few times. The V gene is TRBV11-1, the J gene TRBJ2-7; a possible D gene is TRBD1 (5 bases). CDR3 length equals 16 residues. The V and J ends lost 5 bases and 3 bases respectively, with 20 bases between them. Per the germline V gene, CDR1 is SGHAT and CDR2 is FQDESV (reference sequence). CDR3 protein: CASSPIDRALYYEQYF. The CDR3 DNA sequence: TGTGCCAGCAGCCCGATTGACAGAGCCCTATACTACGAGCAGTACTTC.

The chain couples TRBV20-1 to TRBJ1-2; TRBD1 matches 8 bases. V lost 4 bases to trimming and J lost 6 bases; unmatched junction nucleotides: 1. This CDR3 is 11 amino acids long. Germline lookup yields CDR1 DFQATT and CDR2 SNEGSKA (reference sequence). This CDR3 reads CSATDRDGYTF. DNA for the CDR3: TGCAGTGCTACGGACAGGGATGGCTACACCTTC.

This clonotype was counted ten times or more. The genes are TRBV20-1 and TRBJ2-3; 10 bases match TRBD1. V lost 3 bases to trimming and J lost 4 bases; unmatched junction nucleotides: 7. In germline, CDR1 is DFQATT, CDR2 SNEGSKA (reference sequence). The CDR3 contains 15 residues. The CDR3 DNA follows: TGCAGTGCTAGTAGGGGACAGGGGTATTCAGATACGCAGTATTTT. Encoded protein: CSASRGQGYSDTQYF.

The chain joins TRBV11-1 to TRBJ2-5; D gene ambiguous. Trimming took 5 bases from V and 2 from J, leaving 9 bases between them. The CDR3 totals 13 residues. Germline CDR1 and CDR2: SGHAT and FQDESV (reference sequence). The CDR3 nucleotides read TGTGCCAGCAGCGTAAGGCAGCAAGAGACCCAGTACTTC. Residues: CASSVRQQETQYF.

This clonotype appeared a few times. The CDR3 DNA is TGTGCCACCAGCACCGACGGATATGGCTACACCTTC. It encodes CATSTDGYGYTF. The rearrangement joins TRBV12-3 or TRBV12-4 to TRBJ1-2; D unclear. This CDR3 has 12 residues. Trimming left V 10 bases short and J 5 bases short, with 14 bases between.

This clonotype occurred a few times. The chain couples TRBV20-1 to TRBJ2-1, with D possibly being TRBD1 or TRBD2 (5 bases each). Germline CDR1 and CDR2: DFQATT and SNEGSKA (reference sequence). Between the trimmed V and J ends, which lost 3 bases and 5 bases, there was a span of 14 bases. The CDR3 has 14 amino acids. CDR3 loop: CSASWDGINNEQFF. The CDR3 region has the DNA TGCAGTGCTAGTTGGGACGGGATTAACAATGAGCAGTTCTTC.

This clonotype has only a few counts. The chain employs TRBV29-1 and TRBJ2-7, with 7 bases fitting TRBD1. The germline CDR1 and CDR2 sequences are SQVTM and ANQGSEA. The V gene end was trimmed by 6 bases and the J gene end by 0 bases; junction bases not matched to a gene: 8. This CDR3 region has 14 residues. The CDR3 here is CSVTRQGSSYEQYF. The DNA of the CDR3 is TGCAGCGTCACCAGACAGGGCTCCTCCTACGAGCAGTACTTC.

The genes are TRBV4-3 and TRBJ1-4; D remains unclear. V was pared by 0 bases and J by 12 bases, with 14 bases between. Germline lookup yields CDR1 LGHNA and CDR2 YSLEER. This CDR3 contains 14 residues. The CDR3 sequence: CASSQEPSVRELFF. The CDR3 DNA reads as TGCGCCAGCAGCCAAGAGCCTTCGGTGAGGGAACTGTTTTTT.

The chain employs TRBV7-2 and TRBJ2-5; 8 nucleotides agree with TRBD2. With 3 bases clipped from V and 8 bases from J, the junction kept 5 bases outside the gene matches. The germline V gene has CDR1 SGHTA and CDR2 FQGNSA. CDR3 length: 13 residues. This CDR3 reads CASSFLLAATQYF. As DNA, the CDR3 is TGTGCCAGCAGCTTCCTACTAGCGGCAACCCAGTACTTC. Combining the CDR3 with reference TRBV7-2 and TRBJ2-5 gives the whole variable domain GAGVSQSPSNKVTEKGKDVELRCDPISGHTALYWYRQSLGQGLEFLIYFQGNSAPDKSGLPSDRFSAERTGGSVSTLTIQRTQQEDSAVYLCASSFLLAATQYFGPGTRLLVL.

This clonotype was observed at least ten times. J is TRBJ2-7 and V is TRBV5-1; D possibly corresponds to TRBD1 (5 bases). The CDR3 has 16 amino acids. Germline loops: CDR1 SGHRS, CDR2 YFSETQ. Trimming took off 0 bases at V and 2 bases at J, with 15 bases between the two ends. The CDR3 DNA follows: TGCGCCAGCAGCTTGGAGGGCAGGGTGATAACCTACGAGCAGTACTTC. This encodes CASSLEGRVITYEQYF.

In this sample, this clonotype turned up a few times. The genes are TRBV10-3 and TRBJ1-3; perhaps TRBD1 as D (5 bases). Deletions cut 6 bases from V and 5 bases from J, with 23 bases between. The CDR3 runs 17 residues. Germline lookup yields CDR1 ENHRY and CDR2 SYGVKD. The CDR3 DNA follows: TGTGCCATCAGCGGGACGGTGGGACCACGCAGCAGAAACACCATATATTTT. Amino acids: CAISGTVGPRSRNTIYF.

In its sample, this clonotype was seen a few times. V usage is TRBV20-1 and J usage is TRBJ2-7; 9 positions agree with TRBD1. The length of the CDR3 is 14 residues. Trimming cost V 3 bases and J 7 bases; bases outside gene matches: 10. Germline CDR1 DFQATT, CDR2 SNEGSKA (reference sequence). The CDR3 loop reads CSARDGDRAWEQYF. In DNA form, the CDR3 reads TGCAGTGCTAGGGACGGGGACAGGGCCTGGGAGCAGTACTTC.

This chain links TRBV7-3 with TRBJ2-3; the match to TRBD2 covers 11 bases. The CDR3 runs to 20 residues. From germline, CDR1 is SGHTA and CDR2 FQGTGA. V lost 4 bases and J lost 2; bases outside the gene matches: 17. The CDR3 here is CASSSSSGGSRRGPTDTQYF. DNA for the CDR3: TGTGCCAGCAGCTCCTCTAGCGGGGGGTCCAGAAGGGGGCCCACAGATACGCAGTATTTT.

This clonotype was observed a few times. The V call is TRBV7-9, the J call TRBJ1-2, with a weak D call TRBD1 (6 bases). Trimming cost V 5 bases and J 4 bases, with 14 bases left between them. Germline V gene lookup returns CDR1 SEHNR and CDR2 FQNEAQ (reference sequence). This CDR3 spans 14 amino acids. CDR3 amino acids: CASSPIQGGYGYTF. The CDR3 DNA follows: TGTGCCAGCAGCCCCATACAGGGAGGCTATGGCTACACCTTC.

This clonotype was found a few times. The chain recombines TRBV5-1 with TRBJ1-4; D not certain. Trimming left V 2 bases short and J 8 bases short, with 10 bases between. The CDR3 loop spans 13 amino acids. CDR1 and CDR2 (germline): SGHRS, YFSETQ. CDR3 region: CASSLTVGEKLFF. The CDR3 DNA reads as TGCGCCAGCAGCTTAACGGTCGGGGAAAAACTGTTTTTT.

The chain uses TRBV5-1 and TRBJ2-4, with D possibly being TRBD2 (6 bases). This CDR3 has 14 amino acids. Per germline, CDR1 SGHRS and CDR2 YFSETQ. V lost 4 bases and J lost 0, with 8 bases in between. The CDR3 sequence: CASSQLAAKNIQYF. CDR3 DNA sequence: TGCGCCAGCAGCCAACTAGCAGCCAAAAACATTCAGTACTTC.

This clonotype was seen at least ten times. This chain joins TRBV12-3 or TRBV12-4 and TRBJ1-1, with TRBD1 identical over 7 bases. V shed 5 bases and J 5 bases; nucleotides not matched to a gene: 5. The CDR3 has 13 residues. The CDR3 here is CASSTGEGTEAFF. DNA of the CDR3: TGTGCCAGCAGTACAGGGGAAGGGACTGAAGCTTTCTTT.

This clonotype appeared many times. This chain links TRBV5-1 with TRBJ2-1; D is undetermined. This CDR3 has 12 amino acids. V was pared by 4 bases and J by 3 bases, with 5 bases between. Per the germline V gene, CDR1 is SGHRS and CDR2 is YFSETQ. CDR3 sequence reads: CASSHDYNEQFF. The DNA for the CDR3 is TGCGCCAGCAGCCATGACTACAATGAGCAGTTCTTC.

This clonotype was seen at least ten times. The V call is TRBV5-1, the J call TRBJ2-4; tentatively, D is TRBD2 (6 bases). The V end was cut by 4 bases, the J end by 1 base, with 9 bases between. CDR1 SGHRS and CDR2 YFSETQ come from the germline V gene. This CDR3 comprises 14 residues. The CDR3 reads CASSPGSAKNIQYF. The CDR3 DNA sequence: TGCGCCAGCAGCCCCGGGAGTGCCAAAAACATTCAGTACTTC.

This clonotype has just a few counts. J is TRBJ2-6 and V is TRBV7-2, with 8 bases that match TRBD1. The length of the CDR3 is 17 residues. Germline-derived CDR1 and CDR2 are SGHTA and FQGNSA. The J segment lost 4 bases and the V segment lost 4 bases, leaving 9 bases of the junction unmatched. CDR3 in DNA: TGTGCCAGCAGCTCCGGCAGGGGGCGATCAGGGGCCAACGTCCTGACTTTC. Its protein is CASSSGRGRSGANVLTF.

This clonotype was recorded many times. The V and J genes are TRBV29-1 and TRBJ2-1; 7 bases map to TRBD2. The CDR3 contains 12 residues. CDR1 is SQVTM, CDR2 ANQGSEA, per germline. Trimming at V came to 7 bases and at J to 8 bases, leaving 8 bases not matched to a gene. CDR3 protein: CSGEGFRDEQFF. CDR3 DNA: TGCAGCGGGGAGGGATTCCGTGATGAGCAGTTCTTC.

J is TRBJ2-2 and V is TRBV11-2, with D unresolved. Trimming pared 0 bases from V and 9 bases from J, leaving 8 bases between. CDR1 and CDR2 from the germline V gene are SGHAT and FQNNGV. CDR3 size: 13 residues. The CDR3 spells CASSLDLERELFF. The CDR3, as DNA: TGTGCCAGCAGCTTAGATCTTGAGAGGGAGCTGTTTTTT.

The table lists this clonotype with a few counts. The rearrangement links TRBV7-8 to TRBJ2-5; TRBD1 matches at 7 bases. The CDR3 runs 14 residues. Losses at the gene ends were 8 bases for V and 4 bases for J; bases not matched to a gene: 10. Germline CDR1 reads SGHVS; CDR2 reads FQNEAQ. The CDR3 region is CASALQGWGETQYF. The DNA of the CDR3 is TGTGCCAGCGCCTTACAGGGGTGGGGAGAGACCCAGTACTTC.